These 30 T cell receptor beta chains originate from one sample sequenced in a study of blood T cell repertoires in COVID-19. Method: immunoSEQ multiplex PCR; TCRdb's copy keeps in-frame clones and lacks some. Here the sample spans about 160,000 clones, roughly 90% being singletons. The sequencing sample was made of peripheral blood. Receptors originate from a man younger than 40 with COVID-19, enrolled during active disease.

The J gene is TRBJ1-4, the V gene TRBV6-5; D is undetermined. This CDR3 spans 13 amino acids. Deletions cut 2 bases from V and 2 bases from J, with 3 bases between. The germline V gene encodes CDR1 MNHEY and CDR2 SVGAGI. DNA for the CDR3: TGTGCCAGCAGTTACGCGACTAATGAAAAACTGTTTTTT. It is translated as CASSYATNEKLFF.

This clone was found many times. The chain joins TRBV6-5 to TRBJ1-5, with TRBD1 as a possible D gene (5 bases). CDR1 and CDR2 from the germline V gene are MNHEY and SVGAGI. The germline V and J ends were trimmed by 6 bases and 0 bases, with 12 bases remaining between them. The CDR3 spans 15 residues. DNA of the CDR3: TGTGCCAGCAGCCTCGACAGAAATAGCAATCAGCCCCAGCATTTT. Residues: CASSLDRNSNQPQHF.

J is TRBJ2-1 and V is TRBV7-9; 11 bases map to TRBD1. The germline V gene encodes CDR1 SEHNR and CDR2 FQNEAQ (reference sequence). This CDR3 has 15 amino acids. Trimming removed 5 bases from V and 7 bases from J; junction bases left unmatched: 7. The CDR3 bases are TGTGCCAGCAGCCCCCGGGACAGGGGGTCGAATGAGCAGTTCTTC. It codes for CASSPRDRGSNEQFF.

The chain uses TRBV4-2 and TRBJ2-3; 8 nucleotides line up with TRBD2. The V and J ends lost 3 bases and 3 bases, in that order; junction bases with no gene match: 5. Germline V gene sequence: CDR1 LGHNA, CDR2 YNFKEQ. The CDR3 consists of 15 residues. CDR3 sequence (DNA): TGTGCCAGCAGCCAGGGAGCGGGGGAGACAGATACGCAGTATTTT. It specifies CASSQGAGETDTQYF.

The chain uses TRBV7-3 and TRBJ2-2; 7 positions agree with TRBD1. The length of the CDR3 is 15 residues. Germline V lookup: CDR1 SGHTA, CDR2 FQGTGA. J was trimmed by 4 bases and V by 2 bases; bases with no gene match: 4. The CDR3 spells CASSLSTGSTGELFF. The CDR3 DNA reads TGTGCCAGCAGCTTATCGACAGGGAGCACCGGGGAGCTGTTTTTT. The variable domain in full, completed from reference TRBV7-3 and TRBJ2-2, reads GAGVSQTPSNKVTEKGKYVELRCDPISGHTALYWYRQSLGQGPEFLIYFQGTGAADDSGLPNDRFFAVRPEGSVSTLKIQRTERGDSAVYLCASSLSTGSTGELFFGEGSRLTVL.

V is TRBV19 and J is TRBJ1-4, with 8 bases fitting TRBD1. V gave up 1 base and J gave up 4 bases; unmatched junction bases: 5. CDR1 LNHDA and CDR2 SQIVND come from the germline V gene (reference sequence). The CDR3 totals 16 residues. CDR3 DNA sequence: TGTGCCAGTAGTATAGGGACAGGGCTATTTAATGAAAAACTGTTTTTT. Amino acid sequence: CASSIGTGLFNEKLFF.

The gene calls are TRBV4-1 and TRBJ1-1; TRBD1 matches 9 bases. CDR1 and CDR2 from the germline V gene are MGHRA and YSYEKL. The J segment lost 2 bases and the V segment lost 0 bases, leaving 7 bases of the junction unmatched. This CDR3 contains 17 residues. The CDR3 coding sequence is TGCGCCAGCAGCCAAGATACAGGGGGCCAACGAAACACTGAAGCTTTCTTT. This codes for CASSQDTGGQRNTEAFF.

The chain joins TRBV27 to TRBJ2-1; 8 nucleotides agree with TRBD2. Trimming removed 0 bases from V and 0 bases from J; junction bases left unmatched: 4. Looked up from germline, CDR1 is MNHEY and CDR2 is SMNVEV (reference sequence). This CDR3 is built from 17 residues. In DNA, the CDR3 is TGTGCCAGCAGTTTATCAGCGGGAGCTAACTCCTACAATGAGCAGTTCTTC. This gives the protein CASSLSAGANSYNEQFF.

This CDR3 reads CASSTGQGAGYEQYF. CDR3 sequence (DNA): TGTGCCAGTAGTACAGGACAGGGGGCGGGATACGAGCAGTACTTC. The V and J genes are TRBV19 and TRBJ2-7; TRBD1 aligns across 11 bases. Germline V lookup: CDR1 LNHDA, CDR2 SQIVND (reference sequence). CDR3 length: 15 amino acids. V trimming: 4 bases; J trimming: 4 bases; junction bases outside the gene matches: 6.

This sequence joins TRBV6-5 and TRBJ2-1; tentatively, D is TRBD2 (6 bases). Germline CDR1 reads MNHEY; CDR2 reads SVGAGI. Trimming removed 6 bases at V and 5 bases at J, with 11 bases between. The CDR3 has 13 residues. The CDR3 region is CASRIAGNNEQFF. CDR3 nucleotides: TGTGCCAGCAGGATTGCGGGGAACAATGAGCAGTTCTTC.

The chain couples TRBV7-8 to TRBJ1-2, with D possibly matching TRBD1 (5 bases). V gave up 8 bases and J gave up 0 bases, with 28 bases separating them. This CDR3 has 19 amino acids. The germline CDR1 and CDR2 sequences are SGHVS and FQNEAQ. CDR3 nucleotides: TGTGCCAGCCGCAGCTTAGGTGGATCCCAGGGATCAGCTAACTATGGCTACACCTTC. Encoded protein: CASRSLGGSQGSANYGYTF.

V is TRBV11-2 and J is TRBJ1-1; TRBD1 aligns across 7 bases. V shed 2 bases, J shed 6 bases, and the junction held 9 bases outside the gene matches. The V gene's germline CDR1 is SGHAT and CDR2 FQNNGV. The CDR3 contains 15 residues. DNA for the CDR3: TGTGCCAGCAGCTTACTTACTCAGGGGGGCTCTGAAGCTTTCTTT. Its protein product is CASSLLTQGGSEAFF.

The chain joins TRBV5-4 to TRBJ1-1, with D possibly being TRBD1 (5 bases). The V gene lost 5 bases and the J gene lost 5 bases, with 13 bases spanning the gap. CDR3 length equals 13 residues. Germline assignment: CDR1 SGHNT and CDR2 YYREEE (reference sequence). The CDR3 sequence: CASRLGGGTEAFF. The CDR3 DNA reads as TGTGCCAGCAGACTGGGGGGGGGAACTGAAGCTTTCTTT.

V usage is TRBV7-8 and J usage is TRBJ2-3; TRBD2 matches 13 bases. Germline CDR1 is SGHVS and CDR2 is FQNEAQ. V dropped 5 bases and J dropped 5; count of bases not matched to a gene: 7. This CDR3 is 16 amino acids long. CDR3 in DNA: TGTGCCAGCAGCCTAGGGACTAGCGGGATTATAGATACGCAGTATTTT. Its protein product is CASSLGTSGIIDTQYF.

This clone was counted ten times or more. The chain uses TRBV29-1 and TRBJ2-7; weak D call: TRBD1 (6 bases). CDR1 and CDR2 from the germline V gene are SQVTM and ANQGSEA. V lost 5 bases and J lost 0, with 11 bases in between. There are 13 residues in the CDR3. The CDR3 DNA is TGCAGCGTTATAAGGGGGAACTCCTACGAGCAGTACTTC. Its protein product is CSVIRGNSYEQYF.

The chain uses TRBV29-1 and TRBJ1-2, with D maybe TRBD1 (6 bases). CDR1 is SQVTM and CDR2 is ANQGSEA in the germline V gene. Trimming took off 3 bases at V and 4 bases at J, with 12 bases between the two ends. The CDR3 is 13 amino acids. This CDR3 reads CSVDRTESYGYTF. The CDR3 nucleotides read TGCAGCGTTGATAGGACAGAATCCTATGGCTACACCTTC. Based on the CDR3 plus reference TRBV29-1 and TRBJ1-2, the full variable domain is SAVISQKPSRDICQRGTSLTIQCQVDSQVTMMFWYRQQPGQSLTLIATANQGSEATYESGFVIDKFPISRPNLTFSTLTVSNMSPEDSSIYLCSVDRTESYGYTFGSGTRLTVV.

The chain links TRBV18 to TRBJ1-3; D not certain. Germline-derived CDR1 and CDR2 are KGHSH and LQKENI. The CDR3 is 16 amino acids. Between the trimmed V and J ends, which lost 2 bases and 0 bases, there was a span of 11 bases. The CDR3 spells CASSPSTASSGNTIYF. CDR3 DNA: TGTGCCAGCTCACCATCCACCGCGAGCTCTGGAAACACCATATATTTT. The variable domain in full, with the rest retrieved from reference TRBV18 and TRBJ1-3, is NAGVMQNPRHLVRRRGQEARLRCSPMKGHSHVYWYRQLPEEGLKFMVYLQKENIIDESGMPKERFSAEFPKEGPSILRIQQVVRGDSAAYFCASSPSTASSGNTIYFGEGSWLTVV.

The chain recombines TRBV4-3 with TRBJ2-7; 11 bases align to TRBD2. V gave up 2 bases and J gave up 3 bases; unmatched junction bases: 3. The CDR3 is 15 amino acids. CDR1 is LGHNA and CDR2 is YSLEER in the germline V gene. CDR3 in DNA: TGCGCCAGCAGCCAACTACTAGCGGGGGTCTACGAGCAGTACTTC. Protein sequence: CASSQLLAGVYEQYF.

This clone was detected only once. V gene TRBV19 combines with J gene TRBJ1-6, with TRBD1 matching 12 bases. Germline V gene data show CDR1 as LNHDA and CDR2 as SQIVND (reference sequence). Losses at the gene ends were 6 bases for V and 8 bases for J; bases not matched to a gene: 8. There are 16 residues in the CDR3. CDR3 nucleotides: TGTGCCAGTAGCCACACCGGGACAGGGGGCCATTCACCCCTCCACTTT. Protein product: CASSHTGTGGHSPLHF. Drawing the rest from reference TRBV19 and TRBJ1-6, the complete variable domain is DGGITQSPKYLFRKEGQNVTLSCEQNLNHDAMYWYRQDPGQGLRLIYYSQIVNDFQKGDIAEGYSVSREKKESFPLTVTSAQKNPTAFYLCASSHTGTGGHSPLHFGNGTRLTVT.

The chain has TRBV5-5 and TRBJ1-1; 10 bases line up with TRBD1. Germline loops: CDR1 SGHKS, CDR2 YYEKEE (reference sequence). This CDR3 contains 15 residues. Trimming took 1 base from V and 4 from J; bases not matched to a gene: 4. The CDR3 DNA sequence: TGTGCCAGCAGCTTGCCTGGACAGGGGGGCACTGAAGCTTTCTTT. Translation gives CASSLPGQGGTEAFF.

CDR3 DNA sequence: TGTGCCAGCAGTTTGACTCACCCAACTTCCTACGAGCAGTACTTC. This translates into CASSLTHPTSYEQYF. The V and J genes are TRBV28 and TRBJ2-7; D is uncertain. CDR3 length: 15 amino acids. V dropped 3 bases and J dropped 1 base, with 13 bases sitting between them. CDR1 is MDHEN and CDR2 is SYDVKM in the germline V gene.

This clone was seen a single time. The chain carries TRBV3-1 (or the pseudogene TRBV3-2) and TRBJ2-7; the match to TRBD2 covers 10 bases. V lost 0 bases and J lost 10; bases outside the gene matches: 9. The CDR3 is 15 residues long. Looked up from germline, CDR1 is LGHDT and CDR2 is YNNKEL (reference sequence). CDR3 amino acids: CASSQEGGLAGVQYF. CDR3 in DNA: TGTGCCAGCAGCCAAGAAGGAGGGCTAGCGGGAGTACAGTACTTC.

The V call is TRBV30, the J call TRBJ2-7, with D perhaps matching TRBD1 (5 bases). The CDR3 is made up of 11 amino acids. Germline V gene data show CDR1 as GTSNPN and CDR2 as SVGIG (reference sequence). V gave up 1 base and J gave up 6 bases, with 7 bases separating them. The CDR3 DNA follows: TGTGCCTGGAGTGCAGGGATCGAGCAGTACTTC. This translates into CAWSAGIEQYF.

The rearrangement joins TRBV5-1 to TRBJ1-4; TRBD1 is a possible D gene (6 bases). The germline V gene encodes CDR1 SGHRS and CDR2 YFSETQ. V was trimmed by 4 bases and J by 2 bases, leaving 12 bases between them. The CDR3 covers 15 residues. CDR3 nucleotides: TGCGCCAGCAGCGGCAGGGGTAGCACTAATGAAAAACTGTTTTTT. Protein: CASSGRGSTNEKLFF.

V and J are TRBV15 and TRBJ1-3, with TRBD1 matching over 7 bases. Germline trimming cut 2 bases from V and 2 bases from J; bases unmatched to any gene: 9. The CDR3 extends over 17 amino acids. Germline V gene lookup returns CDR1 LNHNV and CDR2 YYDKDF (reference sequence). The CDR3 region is CATSRLDRDPAGNTIYF. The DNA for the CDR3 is TGTGCCACCAGCAGACTAGACAGGGACCCTGCTGGAAACACCATATATTTT.

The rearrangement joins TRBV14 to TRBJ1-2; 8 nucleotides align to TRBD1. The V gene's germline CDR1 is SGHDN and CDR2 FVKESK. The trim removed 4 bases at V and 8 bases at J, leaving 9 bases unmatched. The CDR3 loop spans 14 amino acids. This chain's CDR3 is CASSPRTGTLGYTF. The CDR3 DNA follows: TGTGCCAGCAGCCCTCGGACAGGGACTTTAGGCTACACCTTC.

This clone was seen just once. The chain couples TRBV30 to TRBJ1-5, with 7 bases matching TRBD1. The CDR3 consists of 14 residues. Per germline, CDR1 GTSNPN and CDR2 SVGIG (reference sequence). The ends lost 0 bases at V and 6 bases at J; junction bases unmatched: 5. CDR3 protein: CAWSVGTVGQPQHF. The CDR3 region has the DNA TGTGCCTGGAGTGTCGGGACAGTCGGTCAGCCCCAGCATTTT.

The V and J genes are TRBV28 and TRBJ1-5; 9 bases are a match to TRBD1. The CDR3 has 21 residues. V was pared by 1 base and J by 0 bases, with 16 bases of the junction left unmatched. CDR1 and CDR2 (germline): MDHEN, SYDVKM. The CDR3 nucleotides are TGTGCCAGCAGTTTATTTGGGTCGGGACAGGGTCGGACCCGTAGCAATCAGCCCCAGCATTTT. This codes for CASSLFGSGQGRTRSNQPQHF.

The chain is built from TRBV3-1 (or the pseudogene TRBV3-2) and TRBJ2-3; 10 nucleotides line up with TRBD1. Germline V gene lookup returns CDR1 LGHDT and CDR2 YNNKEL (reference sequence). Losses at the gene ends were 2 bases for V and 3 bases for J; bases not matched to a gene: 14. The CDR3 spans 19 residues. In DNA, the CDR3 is TGTGCCAGCAGCCAACTCGACCGGGACAGGGGAAGCAGTACAGATACGCAGTATTTT. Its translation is CASSQLDRDRGSSTDTQYF.

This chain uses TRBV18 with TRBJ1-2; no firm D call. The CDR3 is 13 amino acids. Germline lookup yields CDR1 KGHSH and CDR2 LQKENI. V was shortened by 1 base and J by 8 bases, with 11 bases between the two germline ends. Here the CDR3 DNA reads TGTGCCAGCTCACCACAGGGAGTCGAAGGCTACACCTTC. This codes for CASSPQGVEGYTF.